Sequencing of this TCR beta chain was carried out in a study of blood T cell repertoires in COVID-19. Across the whole study: COVID-19 samples from acute and convalescent phases originated in the United States, Italy and Spain. T cells, B-cell-depleted T cells, or PBMCs provided the cDNA or gDNA that served as material.

Germline V gene sequence: CDR1 MNHEY, CDR2 SVGEGT. This CDR3 region has 17 residues. V was clipped by 6 bases and J by 0 bases, with 20 bases between them. Under the authors' procedure: Nucleated cell counts were estimated from reference gene primer amplification. Only in-frame clones appear in the TCRdb table, and some are missing; sequencing was by immunoSEQ multiplex PCR. The V and J calls and clone size come from that table; D and trimming were worked out from the DNA. The sample lists 90,000 to 150,000 clones, around 81% occurring once. Material: peripheral blood. The genes are TRBV6-2 or TRBV6-3 and TRBJ2-5; a weak D match, TRBD2 (7 bases). This receptor was obtained from a human donor in a cohort sampled during active COVID-19. CDR3 loop: CASSPPRGSGHQETQYF. Here the CDR3 DNA reads TGTGCCAGCAGCCCACCCAGGGGTAGCGGGCACCAAGAGACCCAGTACTTC.